One sample yielded the 25 T cell receptor beta chains listed below, sequenced in a study of blood T cell repertoires in COVID-19. Produced via immunoSEQ multiplex PCR; TCRdb's table is partial and in-frame only. The data show tens of thousands of clones, around 86% seen once. Input material: peripheral blood. These TCRs come from a woman aged 55-70 years with acute or convalescent COVID-19.

The V call is TRBV5-1, the J call TRBJ1-2; D is possibly TRBD1 (6 bases). Germline V gives CDR1 SGHRS, CDR2 YFSETQ. CDR3 length: 15 amino acids. V was clipped by 5 bases and J by 0 bases, with 14 bases between them. DNA of the CDR3: TGCGCCAGCAGAGTCGGGGGGCCCGCTAACTATGGCTACACCTTC. Protein sequence: CASRVGGPANYGYTF.

The chain carries TRBV27 and TRBJ2-3; no firm D call. Deletions cut 8 bases from V and 13 bases from J, with 13 bases between. Per germline, CDR1 MNHEY and CDR2 SMNVEV (reference sequence). The CDR3 spans 10 residues. CDR3 in DNA: TGTGCCAGCGGTAGACTGGTAAAGTATTTT. As protein: CASGRLVKYF.

The V gene is TRBV5-1, the J gene TRBJ2-7, with TRBD2 matching 7 bases. J was trimmed by 6 bases and V by 0 bases; bases with no gene match: 6. The CDR3 length is 14 residues. Per the germline V gene, CDR1 is SGHRS and CDR2 is YFSETQ. As DNA, the CDR3 is TGCGCCAGCAGCTTGGATGGCCGCGGGGGCGAGCAGTACTTC. Residues: CASSLDGRGGEQYF.

This chain joins TRBV5-1 and TRBJ2-5; 10 bases fit TRBD1. Germline V gene data show CDR1 as SGHRS and CDR2 as YFSETQ. This CDR3 comprises 16 residues. The V and J ends lost 4 bases and 5 bases, in that order; junction bases with no gene match: 11. Here the CDR3 DNA reads TGCGCCAGCAGCCTGGGCGAGAGGACAGGGGGTGAGACCCAGTACTTC. Residues: CASSLGERTGGETQYF.

The V and J genes are TRBV21-1 and TRBJ2-5; the table gives TRBD2 as D, unverified against the DNA. TRBV21-1 is assigned pseudogene status. The CDR3 consists of 14 residues. The CDR3 sequence: CASSKEGGQETQYF. The CDR3 coding sequence is TGTGCCAGCAGCAAAGAAGGCGGCCAAGAGACCCAGTACTTC.

The rearrangement uses TRBV10-1 and TRBJ2-1; TRBD1 might be the D (5 bases). The germline V gene has CDR1 WNHNN and CDR2 SYGVQD (reference sequence). With 0 bases removed from V and 0 bases from J, the gap between germline ends came to 9 bases. The CDR3 runs 16 residues. As DNA, the CDR3 is TGCGCCAGCAGTGAGTCACAGGCGAGCTCCTACAATGAGCAGTTCTTC. It is translated as CASSESQASSYNEQFF.

The J gene is TRBJ1-3, the V gene TRBV5-1; D is undetermined. There are 16 residues in the CDR3. Germline loops: CDR1 SGHRS, CDR2 YFSETQ. The germline V and J ends were trimmed by 5 bases and 2 bases, with 17 bases remaining between them. The CDR3 here is CASRRDTLPPGNTIYF. For the CDR3, the DNA is TGCGCCAGCAGACGAGACACTCTTCCTCCTGGAAACACCATATATTTT.

The genes are TRBV5-4 and TRBJ1-1; 8 nucleotides align to TRBD1. The V and J ends lost 1 base and 5 bases, in that order; junction bases with no gene match: 1. The CDR3 spans 13 residues. CDR1 and CDR2 from the germline V gene are SGHNT and YYREEE (reference sequence). The CDR3 region has the DNA TGTGCCAGCAGCTTGCAGGGGGCGACTGAAGCTTTCTTT. Translation gives CASSLQGATEAFF.

The V and J genes are TRBV6-2 or TRBV6-3 and TRBJ1-5, with D uncertain. The CDR3 covers 14 residues. Per the germline V gene, CDR1 is MNHEY and CDR2 is SVGEGT. The ends were cut back, 2 bases at V and 3 bases at J, with 8 bases in the middle. CDR3 DNA sequence: TGTGCCAGCAGTTACGGGCCTCTCAATCAGCCCCAGCATTTT. Translating it yields CASSYGPLNQPQHF.

The chain has TRBV7-8 and TRBJ1-1; D remains unclear. The length of the CDR3 is 15 residues. CDR1 is SGHVS and CDR2 is FQNEAQ in the germline V gene. Trimming cost V 1 base and J 0 bases, with 9 bases left between them. In DNA, the CDR3 is TGTGCCAGCAGCTTAGGGCAGAACATGAACACTGAAGCTTTCTTT. This translates into CASSLGQNMNTEAFF.

The V and J genes are TRBV18 and TRBJ2-7, with TRBD1 matching over 10 bases. This CDR3 comprises 15 residues. The V gene's germline CDR1 is KGHSH and CDR2 LQKENI. V gave up 4 bases and J gave up 7 bases; unmatched junction bases: 10. CDR3 residues: CASSRESMGQGEQYF. For the CDR3, the DNA is TGTGCCAGCTCACGGGAGAGTATGGGACAGGGGGAGCAGTACTTC.

The CDR3 loop is CASSSGGKSKNYGYTF. The CDR3 DNA reads TGTGCCAGCAGTTCAGGGGGGAAATCTAAAAACTATGGCTACACCTTC. The V gene is TRBV6-5, the J gene TRBJ1-2; 7 nucleotides match TRBD1. V shed 4 bases, J shed 2 bases, and the junction held 10 bases outside the gene matches. The V gene's germline CDR1 is MNHEY and CDR2 SVGAGI. The CDR3 is 16 residues long.

The rearrangement joins TRBV6-6 to TRBJ1-1; the D gene is possibly TRBD1 (5 bases). Germline V gene data show CDR1 as MNHNY and CDR2 as SVGAGI (reference sequence). V lost 0 bases and J lost 10, with 9 bases in between. The CDR3 is 12 amino acids. The CDR3 nucleotides read TGTGCCAGCAGTTACTCGTCGGGGGGAGCTTTCTTT. It codes for CASSYSSGGAFF.

V and J are TRBV30 and TRBJ2-1; perhaps TRBD2 as D (5 bases). Germline-derived CDR1 and CDR2 are GTSNPN and SVGIG (reference sequence). The germline V and J ends were trimmed by 8 bases and 9 bases, with 8 bases remaining between them. CDR3 length: 9 amino acids. The CDR3 bases are TGTGCCACTGAGGGTGAGCAGTTCTTC. Protein sequence: CATEGEQFF.

CDR3 sequence: CASTQQGNRQPQHF. CDR3 nucleotide sequence: TGTGCCAGCACCCAACAGGGTAACCGTCAGCCCCAGCATTTT. This chain joins TRBV6-5 and TRBJ1-5, with D possibly TRBD1 on 6 matching bases. There are 14 residues in the CDR3. Germline CDR1 and CDR2: MNHEY and SVGAGI. V lost 7 bases, J lost 6 bases, and 16 bases lay in between.

The genes are TRBV28 and TRBJ1-2, with D hard to call. V shed 5 bases and J shed 8 bases, with 21 bases lying between them. CDR1 is MDHEN and CDR2 is SYDVKM in the germline V gene. The CDR3 sequence is 15 residues long. The DNA of the CDR3 is TGTGCCAGCAGTCTCTCAACGGGTAGAGTAAGGGGCTACACCTTC. Its translation: CASSLSTGRVRGYTF.

The chain links TRBV19 to TRBJ2-2; D is undetermined. Between the trimmed V and J ends, which lost 7 bases and 1 base, there was a span of 19 bases. The germline V gene has CDR1 LNHDA and CDR2 SQIVND (reference sequence). CDR3 length equals 17 residues. Written as DNA, the CDR3 is TGTGCCAGTACCTCGACGGGTGCGTCCCAGAACACCGGGGAGCTGTTTTTT. The encoded protein is CASTSTGASQNTGELFF.

CDR3 sequence (DNA): TGTGCCAGCTCACCACGACAGGATCTCTATGGCTACACCTTC. Encoded protein: CASSPRQDLYGYTF. V gene TRBV18 combines with J gene TRBJ1-2, with D possibly matching TRBD1 (6 bases). Germline V gene sequence: CDR1 KGHSH, CDR2 LQKENI. The CDR3 is 14 residues long. With 1 base removed from V and 4 bases from J, the gap between germline ends came to 10 bases.

This chain joins TRBV30 and TRBJ1-3; unclear D gene. CDR1 GTSNPN and CDR2 SVGIG come from the germline V gene (reference sequence). CDR3 length equals 18 residues. The V and J ends lost 6 bases and 0 bases respectively, with 24 bases between them. The CDR3 loop is CACNAAGQRRNSGNTIYF. Written as DNA, the CDR3 is TGTGCCTGTAACGCCGCTGGTCAGCGGAGAAACTCTGGAAACACCATATATTTT.

The rearrangement joins TRBV9 to TRBJ2-7, with TRBD1 matching over 7 bases. The CDR3 consists of 15 residues. Germline V gene data show CDR1 as SGDLS and CDR2 as YYNGEE. The ends lost 3 bases at V and 2 bases at J; junction bases unmatched: 8. The CDR3 sequence is CASSEEGTAPYEQYF. In DNA form, the CDR3 reads TGTGCCAGCAGCGAGGAAGGGACAGCTCCCTACGAGCAGTACTTC.

The chain joins TRBV7-2 to TRBJ1-2; D perhaps matches TRBD1 (5 bases). Per the germline V gene, CDR1 is SGHTA and CDR2 is FQGNSA. The length of the CDR3 is 14 residues. V lost 3 bases, J lost 1 base, and 9 bases lay in between. CDR3 loop: CASSLPGLNYGYTF. DNA of the CDR3: TGTGCCAGCAGCTTGCCAGGGCTTAACTATGGCTACACCTTC. The variable domain in full, with the rest retrieved from reference TRBV7-2 and TRBJ1-2, is GAGVSQSPSNKVTEKGKDVELRCDPISGHTALYWYRQSLGQGLEFLIYFQGNSAPDKSGLPSDRFSAERTGGSVSTLTIQRTQQEDSAVYLCASSLPGLNYGYTFGSGTRLTVV.

This clone was counted between two and nine times. The rearrangement uses TRBV5-1 and TRBJ2-2; TRBD1 might be the D (6 bases). Trimming took 4 bases from V and 7 from J, leaving 14 bases between them. Germline assignment: CDR1 SGHRS and CDR2 YFSETQ. The CDR3 has 14 amino acids. The CDR3 bases are TGCGCCAGCAGCCCCTTGGACAGTTACGGGGAGCTGTTTTTT. The encoded protein is CASSPLDSYGELFF.

V is TRBV10-3 and J is TRBJ1-1, with D possibly being TRBD1 (6 bases). In germline, CDR1 is ENHRY, CDR2 SYGVKD. CDR3 length: 15 amino acids. V gave up 4 bases and J gave up 5 bases, with 17 bases separating them. The CDR3 DNA is TGTGCCATCAGTGGCTACAGGGCGGAGGATACTGAAGCTTTCTTT. Translated, it gives CAISGYRAEDTEAFF.

The J gene is TRBJ2-7, the V gene TRBV30, with 7 positions matching TRBD1. The CDR3 runs to 15 residues. V lost 0 bases, J lost 1 base, and 6 bases stayed unmatched. Germline loops: CDR1 GTSNPN, CDR2 SVGIG (reference sequence). CDR3 region: CAWSVFHRGSYEQYF. The CDR3 DNA sequence: TGTGCCTGGAGTGTATTCCACAGGGGATCCTACGAGCAGTACTTC.

The genes are TRBV29-1 and TRBJ2-1, with 10 bases that match TRBD1. The CDR3 loop spans 12 amino acids. Germline CDR1 is SQVTM and CDR2 is ANQGSEA. The junction had 3 bases not matched to a gene; V was cut back by 7 bases and J by 6 bases. The CDR3 region is CSGDRGGNEQFF. The CDR3 nucleotides are TGCAGCGGGGACAGGGGAGGCAATGAGCAGTTCTTC.